These 8 T cell receptor beta chains share one sample of origin, sequenced in a study of cytomegalovirus exposure and HLA in healthy donors. PCR primers comprised 60 Vbeta and 13 Jbeta primers. Produced via immunoSEQ multiplex PCR; TCRdb's table is partial and in-frame only. The sample shows approximately 120,000 clones, about 81% of them seen only once. Specimen: PBMCs. These receptor sequences come from a woman younger than 45 in good health and CMV-seronegative.

This rearrangement joins TRBV4-1 to TRBJ2-5; TRBD2 might be the D (6 bases). V was trimmed by 0 bases and J by 3 bases, leaving 17 bases between them. The CDR3 covers 17 residues. Germline lookup yields CDR1 MGHRA and CDR2 YSYEKL. CDR3 nucleotide sequence: TGCGCCAGCAGCCAAGATAGTATCCTTAGACTAGAAGAGACCCAGTACTTC. Its translation: CASSQDSILRLEETQYF.

The chain links TRBV5-4 to TRBJ1-1; D not certain. The V end lost 0 bases, the J end lost 0 bases, and 6 bases lay between the germline ends. CDR1 and CDR2 from the germline V gene are SGHNT and YYREEE (reference sequence). The CDR3 runs 14 residues. The DNA for the CDR3 is TGTGCCAGCAGCTTGGACACAATGAACACTGAAGCTTTCTTT. It translates to CASSLDTMNTEAFF.

On this clone itself: Other nucleotide sequences in the sample specify the same CDR3. The V call is TRBV30, the J call TRBJ1-1; D is perhaps TRBD1 (6 bases). Trimming removed 0 bases at V and 2 bases at J, with 7 bases between. Germline lookup yields CDR1 GTSNPN and CDR2 SVGIG (reference sequence). The CDR3 totals 13 residues. The CDR3 loop is CAWSVQGNTEAFF. The CDR3 bases are TGTGCCTGGAGTGTACAGGGAAACACTGAAGCTTTCTTT.

This clone was seen a single time. The rearrangement uses TRBV7-9 and TRBJ2-1, with D maybe TRBD1 (6 bases). The length of the CDR3 is 17 residues. The V gene's germline CDR1 is SEHNR and CDR2 FQNEAQ (reference sequence). V lost 10 bases and J 15 bases, leaving 37 bases between the germline ends. CDR3 in DNA: TGTGCCACCCCCGTAGAGTTTTTCAAACAGGGTCCCGTTGTGGGGTTCTTC. It translates to CATPVEFFKQGPVVGFF.

V gene TRBV4-1 combines with J gene TRBJ1-2, with D perhaps TRBD1 (6 bases). The ends were cut back, 4 bases at V and 3 bases at J, with 24 bases in the middle. In germline, CDR1 is MGHRA, CDR2 YSYEKL. The CDR3 is 18 amino acids. CDR3 coding DNA: TGCGCCAGCAGCCGGTCAACCGGGACAAGGGGTTTAGACTATGGCTACACCTTC. Amino acid sequence: CASSRSTGTRGLDYGYTF.

The chain couples TRBV10-3 to TRBJ2-1; D remains unclear. The ends were cut back, 5 bases at V and 5 bases at J, with 7 bases in the middle. The CDR3 consists of 12 residues. Germline CDR1 is ENHRY and CDR2 is SYGVKD. This CDR3 is CAISKANNEQFF. The CDR3 coding sequence is TGTGCCATCAGTAAAGCGAACAATGAGCAGTTCTTC.

In its sample, this clone was seen a few times. CDR3 region: CASSEEGAIALETQYF. For the CDR3, the DNA is TGTGCCAGCAGTGAGGAGGGGGCTATCGCTCTGGAGACCCAGTACTTC. V gene TRBV2 combines with J gene TRBJ2-5; possible D gene TRBD1, 7 bases. CDR1 and CDR2 from the germline V gene are SNHLY and FYNNEI. CDR3 length: 16 residues. V gave up 3 bases and J gave up 5 bases, with 19 bases separating them. Complete variable domain (other parts from reference TRBV2 and TRBJ2-5): EPEVTQTPSHQVTQMGQEVILRCVPISNHLYFYWYRQILGQKVEFLVSFYNNEISEKSEIFDDQFSVERPDGSNFTLKIRSTKLEDSAMYFCASSEEGAIALETQYFGPGTRLLVL.

The V and J genes are TRBV19 and TRBJ1-2; 8 bases agree with TRBD1. CDR3 size: 16 residues. V lost 2 bases and J lost 4; bases outside the gene matches: 9. Germline lookup yields CDR1 LNHDA and CDR2 SQIVND (reference sequence). The CDR3 DNA sequence: TGTGCCAGTAGTATAACCCTGGACAGGGCGGGCTATGGCTACACCTTC. Its translation is CASSITLDRAGYGYTF.